This T cell receptor beta chain came from a study of Siglec-9 on CD8 T cells in melanoma. CDR3 length equals 17 residues. A note on this clone: Its target is not known.

Clones were sequenced by immunoSEQ multiplex PCR, and TCRdb holds only the in-frame ones, with some missing. The table records more than 30,000 clones, about four fifths of them present only once. General study points: An effector memory CD8+ subset marked by Siglec-9 reportedly appeared to gather in melanoma.

The chain uses TRBV21-1 and TRBJ2-7; the table's TRBD2 call for D was not verified on the DNA. TRBV21-1 is recorded as a pseudogene. The clonotype was recovered from a human donor in good health. Sequencing input: Siglec-9- CD8+ T cells sorted from blood. The CDR3 DNA reads as TGTGCCAGCAGCATAAAGCGGGCTAGCGGGAGGAGTAAGGAGCAGTACTTC. Translation: CASSIKRASGRSKEQYF.